This TCR beta chain is from a study of blood T cells in healthy people across ages. CDR1 and CDR2 (germline): SEHNR, FQNEAQ (reference sequence). This CDR3 comprises 15 residues. J lost 7 bases, V lost 4 bases, and 6 bases had no gene match. Together with a sample-barcoded 5' primer, a J-beta primer mix was included in a second PCR lasting about 7 to 11 cycles. Tagging of each cDNA molecule was performed by a template-switch adaptor with 12 random nucleotides. TCRdb used MiXCR to reprocess the 5' RACE reads, holding one entry per CDR3 protein. The sample shows roughly 800,000 distinct CDR3 sequences, roughly 64% of them seen only once. Every donor gave approximately 10 milliliters of peripheral blood.

The clonotype comes from a man between 25 and 39 years old in good health. Sequences were obtained from blood. V and J are TRBV7-9 and TRBJ2-4, with 11 bases fitting TRBD2. This chain's CDR3 is CASSSATSGKNIQYF. CDR3 bases: TGTGCCAGCAGCTCAGCGACTAGCGGGAAGAACATTCAGTACTTC.